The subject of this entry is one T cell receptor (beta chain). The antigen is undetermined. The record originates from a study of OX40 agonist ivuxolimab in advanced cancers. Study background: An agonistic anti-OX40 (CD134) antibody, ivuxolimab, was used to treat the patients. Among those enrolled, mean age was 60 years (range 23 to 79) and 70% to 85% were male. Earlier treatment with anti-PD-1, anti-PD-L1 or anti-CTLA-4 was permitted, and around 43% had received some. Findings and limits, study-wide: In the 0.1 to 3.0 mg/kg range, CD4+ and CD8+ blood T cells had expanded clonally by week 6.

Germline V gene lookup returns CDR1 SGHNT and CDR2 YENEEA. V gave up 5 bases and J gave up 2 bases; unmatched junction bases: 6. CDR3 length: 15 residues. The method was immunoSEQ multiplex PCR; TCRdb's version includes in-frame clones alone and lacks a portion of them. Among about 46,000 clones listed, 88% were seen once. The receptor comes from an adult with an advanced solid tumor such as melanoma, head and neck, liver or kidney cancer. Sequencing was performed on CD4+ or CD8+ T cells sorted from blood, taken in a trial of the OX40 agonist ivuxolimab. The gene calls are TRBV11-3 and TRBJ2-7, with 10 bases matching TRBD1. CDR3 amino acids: CASSDHGQGAYEQYF. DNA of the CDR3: TGTGCCAGCAGCGACCATGGACAGGGGGCCTACGAGCAGTACTTC.